What follows are 2 T cell receptor beta chains derived from one specimen sequenced in a study of regulatory T cells in long-lasting Graves disease. TCR beta libraries were built with iRepertoire HTBI primers and Arm-PCR of CDR3 regions. TCRdb re-derived calls from the multiplex PCR reads in MiXCR, one entry per CDR3 protein. The data show about 370,000 distinct CDR3 sequences, with roughly 16% seen just once and about 20% held by the top ten. This sample's time point: newly diagnosed GD, antithyroid drugs for less than 3 months. RNA isolated from PBMCs was used to make the TCR library. The sample here was peripheral blood mononuclear cells (PBMCs), taken at new diagnosis, from a patient treated with antithyroid drugs. These receptor sequences come from a female donor with Graves disease.

The table lists this clonotype with a few counts. The chain links TRBV6-1 to TRBJ1-4; 7 bases fit TRBD1. Unmatched junction bases numbered 6, after V lost 6 bases and J lost 5 bases. Germline CDR1 and CDR2: MNHNS and SASEGT. CDR3 length: 14 amino acids. CDR3 in DNA: TGTGCCAGCAGCCACGACAGGGCCAATGAAAAACTGTTTTTT. Residues: CASSHDRANEKLFF.

This clonotype was recorded many times. Here the CDR3 DNA reads TGCGCCAGCAGCCTAGATGGGGCCGATCAGCCCCAGCATTTT. This sequence encodes CASSLDGADQPQHF. The chain uses TRBV5-1 and TRBJ1-5; a weak D match, TRBD1 (5 bases). Trimming took 4 bases from V and 5 from J, leaving 13 bases between them. CDR3 length: 14 residues. Germline V lookup: CDR1 SGHRS, CDR2 YFSETQ.